The rows below give T cell receptor beta chains drawn from one sample of a study of T cells in Graves' hyperthyroidism and ophthalmopathy. From the multiplex PCR reads, TCRdb called clonotypes with MiXCR, one entry per CDR3 protein. The sample has a few hundred thousand distinct CDR3 sequences; more than 45% are singletons. What was sequenced was peripheral blood or thyroid tissue (not recorded which). The source of these receptors is an adult woman with Graves' disease, either hyperthyroidism or ophthalmopathy (not recorded which). Both conserved end residues are part of each CDR3. D genes are given only for firm matches. Expanded clones get a size class; other rows say once, few or many, or leave the size out.

d_gene: TRBD1; j_gene: TRBJ1-6; v_gene: TRBV20-1; abundance: .; CDR3nt: TGCAGTGCTAGGGGGGACAGCCCTTCACCCCTCCACTTT; CDR3aa: CSARGDSPSPLHF
d_gene: .; j_gene: TRBJ2-2; v_gene: TRBV2; abundance: many; CDR3nt: TGTGCCAGCAGTGAAACCCGGGACTCCTACACCGGGGAGCTGTTTTTT; CDR3aa: CASSETRDSYTGELFF
d_gene: .; j_gene: TRBJ2-2; v_gene: TRBV29-1; abundance: many; CDR3nt: TGCAGCGTCAGGGGATACGGGGAGCTGTTTTTT; CDR3aa: CSVRGYGELFF
d_gene: .; j_gene: TRBJ1-5; v_gene: TRBV7-9; abundance: many; CDR3nt: TGTGCCAGCAGCTTAGCGGGCCCCGATCAGCCCCAGCATTTT; CDR3aa: CASSLAGPDQPQHF
d_gene: TRBD2; j_gene: TRBJ2-2; v_gene: TRBV5-1; abundance: many; CDR3nt: TGCGCCAGCAGCACCCGCCGGTCGGCGGGAGGGGGCACCGGGGAGCTGTTTTTT; CDR3aa: CASSTRRSAGGGTGELFF
d_gene: TRBD1; j_gene: TRBJ1-2; v_gene: TRBV7-3; abundance: many; CDR3nt: TGTGCCAGCAGCTCCCGACAGGGACCCGAGGGGGATGGCTACACCTTC; CDR3aa: CASSSRQGPEGDGYTF
d_gene: .; j_gene: TRBJ2-5; v_gene: TRBV29-1; abundance: few; CDR3nt: TGCAGCGTTGAAGATGGTAGAGGAGAGACCCAGTACTTC; CDR3aa: CSVEDGRGETQYF
d_gene: TRBD1; j_gene: TRBJ1-2; v_gene: TRBV10-2; abundance: .; CDR3nt: TGCGCCAGCAGTGAGGGACAGGTGCACTATGGCTACACCTTC; CDR3aa: CASSEGQVHYGYTF
d_gene: TRBD2; j_gene: TRBJ2-6; v_gene: TRBV5-1; abundance: .; CDR3nt: TGCGCCAGCAGCTCAGCGCGGGGGGTAAAAGGGGCCAACGTCCTGACTTTC; CDR3aa: CASSSARGVKGANVLTF
d_gene: TRBD2; j_gene: TRBJ2-5; v_gene: TRBV7-2; abundance: .; CDR3nt: TGTGCCAGCAGGCTCTGGAGCGGGAGGGCCCAGTACTTC; CDR3aa: CASRLWSGRAQYF
d_gene: .; j_gene: TRBJ1-3; v_gene: TRBV30; abundance: .; CDR3nt: TGTGCCTGGACAGTGGGCTTCTCTGGAAACACCATATATTTT; CDR3aa: CAWTVGFSGNTIYF
d_gene: .; j_gene: TRBJ1-2; v_gene: TRBV6-1; abundance: many; CDR3nt: TGTGCCAGCAGTGAATTCGGGGAGGGGTATCGGAGCTATGGCTACACCTTC; CDR3aa: CASSEFGEGYRSYGYTF
d_gene: TRBD2; j_gene: TRBJ2-3; v_gene: TRBV20-1; abundance: .; CDR3nt: TGCAGTGCCCGGGGGGGCAGAACAGCTTCTAGCACAGATGCGCAGTATTTT; CDR3aa: CSARGGRTASSTDAQYF
d_gene: TRBD1; j_gene: TRBJ2-2; v_gene: TRBV20-1; abundance: many; CDR3nt: TGCAGTGCTCGACCGGCGGACAGGGCCGTTCCCGGGGAGCTGTTTTTT; CDR3aa: CSARPADRAVPGELFF
d_gene: .; j_gene: TRBJ1-2; v_gene: TRBV10-3; abundance: .; CDR3nt: TGTGCGGCTAGCATAGGGACCCTATATGGCTACACCTTC; CDR3aa: CAASIGTLYGYTF
d_gene: .; j_gene: TRBJ1-2; v_gene: TRBV5-6; abundance: many; CDR3nt: TGTGCCAGCAGCTTGGATGCCTTTTTCGACTATGGCTACACCTTC; CDR3aa: CASSLDAFFDYGYTF
d_gene: TRBD1; j_gene: TRBJ2-2; v_gene: TRBV6-2/TRBV6-3; abundance: once; CDR3nt: TGTGCCAGCAGTTCAGGGGGCGCGACCGGGGAGCTGTTTTTT; CDR3aa: CASSSGGATGELFF
d_gene: .; j_gene: TRBJ1-2; v_gene: TRBV7-8; abundance: many; CDR3nt: TGTGCCAGCAGCTTAGCGCTGCAGGGAGGGTACGATGGCTACACCTTC; CDR3aa: CASSLALQGGYDGYTF
d_gene: .; j_gene: TRBJ1-2; v_gene: TRBV28; abundance: many; CDR3nt: TGTGCCAGCAGTCATGACAGAGGCGGCTACACCTTC; CDR3aa: CASSHDRGGYTF
d_gene: .; j_gene: TRBJ2-6; v_gene: TRBV7-9; abundance: few; CDR3nt: TGTGCCAGCAACGTCCTGACTTTC; CDR3aa: CASNVLTF
d_gene: TRBD1; j_gene: TRBJ2-7; v_gene: TRBV12-3/TRBV12-4; abundance: many; CDR3nt: TGTGCCAGCAGTTTCGATCGGACAGGGCACTACGAGCAGTACTTC; CDR3aa: CASSFDRTGHYEQYF
d_gene: .; j_gene: TRBJ1-2; v_gene: TRBV20-1; abundance: .; CDR3nt: TGCAGTGCTAGACTGAGACATGGCTACACCTTC; CDR3aa: CSARLRHGYTF
d_gene: TRBD2; j_gene: TRBJ2-7; v_gene: TRBV12-3/TRBV12-4; abundance: many; CDR3nt: TGTGCCAGCAGCCCCAGCGGGAGGGTTGACGAGCAGTACTTC; CDR3aa: CASSPSGRVDEQYF
d_gene: .; j_gene: TRBJ1-1; v_gene: TRBV15; abundance: few; CDR3nt: TGTGCCACCAGCAGAGCAACAACAGGATCCACTGAAGCTTTCTTT; CDR3aa: CATSRATTGSTEAFF
d_gene: .; j_gene: TRBJ1-2; v_gene: TRBV12-3/TRBV12-4; abundance: many; CDR3nt: TGTGCCAGCAGTTTTCAGGGATCGCCATCCTCCACCTTC; CDR3aa: CASSFQGSPSSTF
d_gene: TRBD1; j_gene: TRBJ2-5; v_gene: TRBV7-9; abundance: many; CDR3nt: TGTGCCAGCAGCTTACTGGTGTCCGGGACAGGGGTGGAGACCCAGTACTTC; CDR3aa: CASSLLVSGTGVETQYF
d_gene: .; j_gene: TRBJ1-5; v_gene: TRBV15; abundance: once; CDR3nt: TGTGCCACCAGCAGAGGGGAGACAGGTCAGGCGCCCCAGCATTTT; CDR3aa: CATSRGETGQAPQHF
d_gene: .; j_gene: TRBJ1-2; v_gene: TRBV10-1; abundance: .; CDR3nt: TGCGCCAGCAGTGAAAGGTCACAGGAACCATATGGCTACACCTTC; CDR3aa: CASSERSQEPYGYTF
d_gene: .; j_gene: TRBJ2-2; v_gene: TRBV2; abundance: .; CDR3nt: TGTGCCAGCACAGGACAGTCCGGGGGGGAGCTGTTTTTT; CDR3aa: CASTGQSGGELFF
d_gene: .; j_gene: TRBJ2-2; v_gene: TRBV7-9; abundance: many; CDR3nt: TGTGCCAGCAGCCTGCCGGGCGGCGTCGACACCGGGGAGCTGTTTTTT; CDR3aa: CASSLPGGVDTGELFF
d_gene: TRBD2; j_gene: TRBJ2-3; v_gene: TRBV10-3; abundance: .; CDR3nt: TGTGCCAGCAGTTACTCGGGGTTAGGCGGGAGCGCGCAGCGTACGCAGTATTTT; CDR3aa: CASSYSGLGGSAQRTQYF